The 9 T cell receptor beta chains below were found in one sample sequenced in a study of human T cells and chemical hapten exposure. Regarding time point: patch test 1, 2 weeks after DPC sensitization. Specified treatment: therapeutic diphenylcyclopropenone sensitization with weekly scalp DPC. TCRdb passed the RACE reads through MiXCR, listing each CDR3 protein once. Of fewer than 200,000 distinct CDR3 sequences listed, 20% to 25% are singletons. This specimen was whole blood, taken in connection with sensitization to the hapten diphenylcyclopropenone (DPC). The receptors were gathered from a woman between 50 and 59 years old with alopecia areata. Some clones in this sample may be carry-over from other donors' samples.

In its sample, this clonotype was seen a few times. J is TRBJ2-3 and V is TRBV29-1, with 9 bases matching TRBD2. Unmatched junction bases numbered 5, after V lost 1 base and J lost 3 bases. This CDR3 is built from 15 residues. Per germline, CDR1 SQVTM and CDR2 ANQGSEA. CDR3 in amino acids: CSVEGIAGVTDTQYF. CDR3 nucleotides: TGCAGCGTTGAAGGAATAGCGGGAGTGACAGATACGCAGTATTTT.

This clonotype was recorded a few times. The rearrangement joins TRBV20-1 to TRBJ2-3; 10 bases align to TRBD2. V lost 3 bases to trimming and J lost 2 bases; unmatched junction nucleotides: 5. The CDR3 contains 15 residues. CDR1 and CDR2 from the germline V gene are DFQATT and SNEGSKA (reference sequence). CDR3 nucleotide sequence: TGCAGTGCTAGCGTCCTAGCGGGAGACACAGATACGCAGTATTTT. As protein: CSASVLAGDTDTQYF.

This chain links TRBV10-1 with TRBJ2-2, with 12 bases identical to TRBD2. This CDR3 contains 15 residues. The ends lost 6 bases at V and 5 bases at J; junction bases unmatched: 4. From germline, CDR1 is WNHNN and CDR2 SYGVQD (reference sequence). The CDR3 is CASRVTSGRTGELFF. In DNA form, the CDR3 reads TGCGCCAGCAGGGTTACTAGCGGGAGGACCGGGGAGCTGTTTTTT.

The gene calls are TRBV29-1 and TRBJ2-2; D gene uncertain. Germline-derived CDR1 and CDR2 are SQVTM and ANQGSEA. The germline V and J ends were trimmed by 7 bases and 2 bases, with 14 bases remaining between them. CDR3 length: 14 amino acids. CDR3 nucleotides: TGCAGCGCCGTAGTCAGTTCAAACACCGGGGAGCTGTTTTTT. Translated: CSAVVSSNTGELFF.

The chain uses TRBV20-1 and TRBJ2-7; TRBD2 aligns across 14 bases. V gave up 2 bases and J gave up 5 bases; unmatched junction bases: 5. Germline assignment: CDR1 DFQATT and CDR2 SNEGSKA (reference sequence). The CDR3 contains 15 residues. The CDR3 loop reads CSARPGTSGSHEQYF. CDR3 nucleotides: TGCAGTGCTAGACCCGGGACTAGCGGGAGCCACGAGCAGTACTTC.

This clonotype was recorded at least ten times. V usage is TRBV2 and J usage is TRBJ2-7; D is unresolved. This CDR3 is built from 13 residues. Trimming removed 7 bases from V and 3 bases from J, with 13 bases in between. CDR1 is SNHLY, CDR2 FYNNEI, per germline. The CDR3 bases are TGTGCCAGCAAAAGGGAATCGGACTACGAGCAGTACTTC. The encoded protein is CASKRESDYEQYF.

This clonotype showed up just a few times. The rearrangement joins TRBV3-1 to TRBJ1-5; D gene uncertain. V shed 2 bases and J shed 5 bases, with 7 bases lying between them. The length of the CDR3 is 13 residues. CDR1 is LGHDT, CDR2 YNNKEL, per germline (reference sequence). Here the CDR3 reads CASSQFVHQPQHF. CDR3 nucleotides: TGTGCCAGCAGCCAATTTGTCCATCAGCCCCAGCATTTT.

The gene calls are TRBV5-1 and TRBJ1-4, with D unclear. The germline V and J ends were trimmed by 0 bases and 0 bases, with 3 bases remaining between them. The CDR3 has 14 amino acids. Per germline, CDR1 SGHRS and CDR2 YFSETQ. For the CDR3, the DNA is TGCGCCAGCAGCTTGGTACCAACTAATGAAAAACTGTTTTTT. It is translated as CASSLVPTNEKLFF.

V is TRBV10-3 and J is TRBJ2-2; D gene uncertain. V lost 3 bases, J lost 6 bases, and 8 bases lay in between. The CDR3 covers 13 residues. The germline gives CDR1 ENHRY, CDR2 SYGVKD. The CDR3 nucleotides read TGTGCCATCAGTGACGAGGTGTCCGGGGAGCTGTTTTTT. This sequence encodes CAISDEVSGELFF.